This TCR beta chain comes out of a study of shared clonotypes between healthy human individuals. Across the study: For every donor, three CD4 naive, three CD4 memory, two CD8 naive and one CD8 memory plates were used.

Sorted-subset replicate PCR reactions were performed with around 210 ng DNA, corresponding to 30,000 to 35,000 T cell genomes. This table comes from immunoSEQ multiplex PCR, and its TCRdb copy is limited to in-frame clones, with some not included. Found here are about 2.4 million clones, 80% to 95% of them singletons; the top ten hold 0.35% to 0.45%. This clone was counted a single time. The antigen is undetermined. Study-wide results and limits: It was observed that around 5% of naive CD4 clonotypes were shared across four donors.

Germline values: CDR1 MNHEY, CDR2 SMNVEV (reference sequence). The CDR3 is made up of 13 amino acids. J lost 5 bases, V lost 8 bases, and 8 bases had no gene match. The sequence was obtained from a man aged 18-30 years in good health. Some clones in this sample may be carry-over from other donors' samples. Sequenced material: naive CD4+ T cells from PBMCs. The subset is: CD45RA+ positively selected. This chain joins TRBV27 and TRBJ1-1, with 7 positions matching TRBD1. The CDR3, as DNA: TGTGCCAGCCAAACAGTCAGGGGGACTGAAGCTTTCTTT. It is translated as CASQTVRGTEAFF.